A single sample gave rise to the 29 T cell receptor beta chains below, sequenced in a study of blood T cell repertoires in COVID-19. The method was immunoSEQ multiplex PCR; TCRdb's version includes in-frame clones alone and lacks a portion of them. The sample includes 200,000 to 300,000 clones, 88% of them seen just once. Sequenced material: peripheral blood. The receptor set was obtained from a human donor in a cohort sampled during active COVID-19.

The chain recombines TRBV5-6 with TRBJ1-5; 7 nucleotides line up with TRBD1. The CDR3 is 15 amino acids. Trimming at V came to 2 bases and at J to 6 bases, leaving 8 bases not matched to a gene. Germline loops: CDR1 SGHDT, CDR2 YYEEEE. This CDR3 is CASSFRQGRGQPQHF. DNA for the CDR3: TGTGCCAGCAGCTTCCGACAGGGAAGGGGTCAGCCCCAGCATTTT.

This clone was observed a few times. This chain uses TRBV25-1 with TRBJ2-7, with TRBD1 matching 7 bases. CDR3 length: 15 amino acids. V shed 7 bases, J shed 5 bases, and the junction held 14 bases outside the gene matches. The germline V gene has CDR1 MGHDK and CDR2 SYGVNS. The CDR3 DNA follows: TGTGCCAGCACCCCGACAGGGAATGGCCGGAACGAGCAGTACTTC. Translated: CASTPTGNGRNEQYF.

The chain has TRBV9 and TRBJ2-7, with D uncertain. The CDR3 is 15 amino acids. The V and J ends lost 3 bases and 3 bases respectively, with 16 bases between them. Germline CDR1 reads SGDLS; CDR2 reads YYNGEE. CDR3 protein: CASSGGARQLYEQYF. CDR3 coding DNA: TGTGCCAGCAGCGGCGGCGCGCGGCAGCTCTACGAGCAGTACTTC. The whole variable domain, filled in from reference TRBV9 and TRBJ2-7, reads DSGVTQTPKHLITATGQRVTLRCSPRSGDLSVYWYQQSLDQGLQFLIQYYNGEERAKGNILERFSAQQFPDLHSELNLSSLELGDSALYFCASSGGARQLYEQYFGPGTRLTVT.

This clone came up a few times. The chain has TRBV19 and TRBJ1-1, with 7 bases matching TRBD1. The CDR3 has 14 residues. With 3 bases clipped from V and 2 bases from J, the junction kept 3 bases outside the gene matches. Germline assignment: CDR1 LNHDA and CDR2 SQIVND (reference sequence). CDR3 DNA sequence: TGTGCCAGTAGTATTTGGGACAGTAACACTGAAGCTTTCTTT. Amino acid sequence: CASSIWDSNTEAFF.

This chain connects TRBV12-3 or TRBV12-4 to TRBJ1-2; 8 nucleotides line up with TRBD1. J was trimmed by 6 bases and V by 6 bases; bases with no gene match: 6. This CDR3 has 13 amino acids. The CDR3 protein is CASSKTGVDGYTF. CDR3 DNA sequence: TGTGCCAGCAGCAAGACAGGGGTTGATGGCTACACCTTC.

The J gene is TRBJ2-1, the V gene TRBV21-1; TRBD2 is the table's D call, not checked against the DNA. TRBV21-1 is tagged as a pseudogene. The CDR3 covers 15 residues. For the CDR3, the DNA is TGTGCCACCCCACGGAGCCACCCCCCATACAATGAGCAGTTCTTC. It codes for CATPRSHPPYNEQFF.

This rearrangement joins TRBV7-2 to TRBJ2-7; 12 bases line up with TRBD2. CDR1 and CDR2 from the germline V gene are SGHTA and FQGNSA. Trimming cost V 7 bases and J 7 bases; bases outside gene matches: 8. This CDR3 contains 14 residues. CDR3 nucleotide sequence: TGTGCCAGCACCCCGACTAGCGGGGGCTGGGAGCAGTACTTC. Translating gives CASTPTSGGWEQYF.

J is TRBJ1-2 and V is TRBV7-8, with a weak D call TRBD1 (5 bases). Germline CDR1 is SGHVS and CDR2 is FQNEAQ. This CDR3 contains 15 residues. Trimming removed 5 bases from V and 3 bases from J, with 16 bases in between. This CDR3 reads CASSPRGGIDYGYTF. The DNA for the CDR3 is TGTGCCAGCAGCCCTCGGGGGGGGATCGACTATGGCTACACCTTC. The whole variable domain, filled in from reference TRBV7-8 and TRBJ1-2, reads GAGVSQSPRYKVAKRGQDVALRCDPISGHVSLFWYQQALGQGPEFLTYFQNEAQLDKSGLPSDRFFAERPEGSVSTLKIQRTQQEDSAVYLCASSPRGGIDYGYTFGSGTRLTVV.

The chain couples TRBV7-2 to TRBJ1-2; D call uncertain. CDR1 and CDR2 from the germline V gene are SGHTA and FQGNSA. Trimming cost V 0 bases and J 0 bases, with 14 bases left between them. The CDR3 contains 17 residues. The CDR3 reads CASSLASGSGANYGYTF. CDR3 bases: TGTGCCAGCAGCTTAGCGTCGGGTAGTGGAGCTAACTATGGCTACACCTTC.

The chain combines TRBV6-2 or TRBV6-3 with TRBJ2-6, with D possibly matching TRBD1 (6 bases). V lost 1 base to trimming and J lost 1 base, with 23 bases between them. Germline CDR1 is MNHEY and CDR2 is SVGEGT. The CDR3 runs 21 residues. This CDR3 is CASSYYSLTQGSLSGANVLTF. Here the CDR3 DNA reads TGTGCCAGCAGTTACTATTCCCTTACCCAGGGGTCTTTATCTGGGGCCAACGTCCTGACTTTC.

The rearrangement joins TRBV19 to TRBJ2-7; 9 bases are a match to TRBD1. CDR1 LNHDA and CDR2 SQIVND come from the germline V gene (reference sequence). The CDR3 runs 15 residues. V was clipped by 5 bases and J by 5 bases; unmatched bases: 10. The CDR3 loop is CASSHLGTGSNEQYF. The CDR3 DNA is TGTGCCAGTAGTCACCTGGGGACAGGGTCGAACGAGCAGTACTTC.

This chain uses TRBV7-2 with TRBJ2-2; TRBD2 matches at 9 bases. Per germline, CDR1 SGHTA and CDR2 FQGNSA. The length of the CDR3 is 17 residues. The chain's CDR3 is CEGWREGPLLNTGELFF. The CDR3 nucleotides are TGTGAGGGTTGGCGGGAGGGTCCCCTTCTCAACACCGGGGAGCTGTTTTTT. Supplemented by reference TRBV7-2 and TRBJ2-2, the full variable domain reads GAGVSQSPSNKVTEKGKDVELRCDPISGHTALYWYRQSLGQGLEFLIYFQGNSAPDKSGLPSDRFSAERTGGSVSTLTIQRTQQEDSAVYLCEGWREGPLLNTGELFFGEGSRLTVL.

The genes are TRBV6-5 and TRBJ1-5, with 8 bases aligning to TRBD1. Germline lookup yields CDR1 MNHEY and CDR2 SVGAGI. The V segment lost 6 bases and the J segment 6 bases; nucleotides outside the gene matches: 7. This CDR3 comprises 14 residues. The CDR3 spells CASRLDRGGQPQHF. CDR3 bases: TGTGCCAGCAGACTCGACAGGGGTGGTCAGCCCCAGCATTTT.

The chain employs TRBV4-2 and TRBJ2-7; the D gene is possibly TRBD1 (6 bases). Trimming pared 2 bases from V and 2 bases from J, leaving 13 bases between. The CDR3 has 15 amino acids. Germline V lookup: CDR1 LGHNA, CDR2 YNFKEQ. The CDR3 DNA follows: TGTGCCAGCAGCCAAATCCAGGGGCCCCCCTACGAGCAGTACTTC. It codes for CASSQIQGPPYEQYF.

The chain uses TRBV12-5 and TRBJ1-1; 8 bases map to TRBD1. The CDR3 totals 18 residues. The V segment lost 0 bases and the J segment 0 bases; nucleotides outside the gene matches: 9. Per germline, CDR1 LGHNT and CDR2 FRNRAP. The CDR3 loop reads CASGLVGSGTGMNTEAFF. CDR3 DNA sequence: TGTGCTAGTGGTTTGGTAGGGTCCGGGACAGGAATGAACACTGAAGCTTTCTTT.

J is TRBJ1-2 and V is TRBV7-2, with 8 bases matching TRBD1. Germline lookup yields CDR1 SGHTA and CDR2 FQGNSA. This CDR3 has 12 residues. The ends lost 8 bases at V and 8 bases at J; junction bases unmatched: 7. In DNA form, the CDR3 reads TGTGCCAGCGGACTCCAGGGGGCGGGCTACACCTTC. Translation gives CASGLQGAGYTF.

This chain links TRBV19 with TRBJ1-2, with TRBD1 identical over 8 bases. Germline V CDR1 and CDR2: LNHDA, SQIVND (reference sequence). CDR3 length: 13 residues. The trim removed 7 bases at V and 8 bases at J, leaving 9 bases unmatched. CDR3 in DNA: TGTGCCAGTACCTTCCAGGGGGCGCCGGGCTACACCTTC. Residues: CASTFQGAPGYTF.

J is TRBJ2-1 and V is TRBV7-9; 10 positions agree with TRBD2. After removal of 3 bases from V and 13 bases from J, the junction contained 3 bases not matched to a gene. The CDR3 has 12 amino acids. Germline loops: CDR1 SEHNR, CDR2 FQNEAQ (reference sequence). CDR3 sequence reads: CASSFTSGTQFF. The CDR3 DNA reads as TGTGCCAGCAGCTTTACTAGCGGGACACAGTTCTTC.

The rearrangement uses TRBV10-3 and TRBJ2-7, with D tentatively TRBD1 (6 bases). V was pared by 10 bases and J by 0 bases, with 16 bases between. This CDR3 region has 14 residues. Germline-derived CDR1 and CDR2 are ENHRY and SYGVKD. The chain's CDR3 is CATSDRSFSYEQYF. CDR3 in DNA: TGTGCCACCTCCGACAGGTCTTTCTCCTACGAGCAGTACTTC.

The V call is TRBV18, the J call TRBJ1-1; TRBD1 matches 8 bases. CDR3 length: 15 residues. Germline CDR1 reads KGHSH; CDR2 reads LQKENI. The V and J ends lost 4 bases and 0 bases, in that order; junction bases with no gene match: 4. CDR3 in amino acids: CASSHPDRVNTEAFF. CDR3 DNA sequence: TGTGCCAGCTCACACCCGGACAGGGTGAACACTGAAGCTTTCTTT.

The V and J genes are TRBV19 and TRBJ1-2, with 10 positions matching TRBD1. The germline CDR1 and CDR2 sequences are LNHDA and SQIVND (reference sequence). J gave up 5 bases and V 9 bases, and 9 bases lay outside the gene matches. CDR3 length: 14 residues. CDR3 bases: TGTGCCAGCGCCAAGAGGGACAGGGGTTATGGCTACACCTTC. Its protein is CASAKRDRGYGYTF.

The rearrangement uses TRBV3-1 (or the pseudogene TRBV3-2) and TRBJ2-7; a possible D gene is TRBD1 (6 bases). Trimming removed 1 base at V and 4 bases at J, with 8 bases between. The CDR3 totals 13 residues. Germline CDR1 LGHDT, CDR2 YNNKEL (reference sequence). The CDR3 protein is CASSQVRGYEQYF. As DNA, the CDR3 is TGTGCCAGCAGCCAAGTTAGGGGGTACGAGCAGTACTTC.

Here the CDR3 reads CASSVRGGNQPQHF. CDR3 DNA sequence: TGTGCCAGCAGCGTCCGGGGAGGCAATCAGCCCCAGCATTTT. The rearrangement joins TRBV7-2 to TRBJ1-5; no firm D call. The germline V gene encodes CDR1 SGHTA and CDR2 FQGNSA. The germline V and J ends were trimmed by 5 bases and 2 bases, with 10 bases remaining between them. CDR3 length: 14 amino acids.

V usage is TRBV5-1 and J usage is TRBJ2-5; 14 nucleotides match TRBD2. This CDR3 spans 16 amino acids. V trimming: 3 bases; J trimming: 2 bases; junction bases outside the gene matches: 3. Germline loops: CDR1 SGHRS, CDR2 YFSETQ. CDR3 sequence (DNA): TGCGCCAGCAGCTCAGGACTAGCGGGGGGACAAGAGACCCAGTACTTC. It translates to CASSSGLAGGQETQYF.

The chain recombines TRBV19 with TRBJ1-6; D unresolved. Germline V CDR1 and CDR2: LNHDA, SQIVND (reference sequence). This CDR3 is 15 amino acids long. Trimming cost V 4 bases and J 8 bases, with 15 bases left between them. DNA of the CDR3: TGTGCCAGTAGTACGTATAGCGGCCTGGATTCACCCCTCCACTTT. As protein: CASSTYSGLDSPLHF. The entire variable domain, with the rest obtained from reference TRBV19 and TRBJ1-6, is as follows: DGGITQSPKYLFRKEGQNVTLSCEQNLNHDAMYWYRQDPGQGLRLIYYSQIVNDFQKGDIAEGYSVSREKKESFPLTVTSAQKNPTAFYLCASSTYSGLDSPLHFGNGTRLTVT.

This chain links TRBV9 with TRBJ2-1; 13 nucleotides match TRBD2. J was trimmed by 7 bases and V by 3 bases; bases with no gene match: 4. Germline values: CDR1 SGDLS, CDR2 YYNGEE. This CDR3 has 15 amino acids. In nucleotides, the CDR3 is TGTGCCAGCAGCGGGGGACTAGCGGGGATTAATGAGCAGTTCTTC. Protein product: CASSGGLAGINEQFF.

The CDR3 region is CASSLGLRASSYNEQFF. Here the CDR3 DNA reads TGTGCCAGCAGCTTAGGTTTGCGGGCAAGCTCCTACAATGAGCAGTTCTTC. V and J are TRBV7-2 and TRBJ2-1; D may be TRBD2 (5 bases). V dropped 1 base and J dropped 0 bases, with 13 bases sitting between them. This CDR3 is built from 17 residues. Germline CDR1 reads SGHTA; CDR2 reads FQGNSA.

This chain links TRBV6-5 with TRBJ2-3; maybe TRBD2 (5 bases). This CDR3 region has 12 residues. V dropped 11 bases and J dropped 2 bases, with 11 bases sitting between them. Germline V gives CDR1 MNHEY, CDR2 SVGAGI. The CDR3 here is CALTGNTDTQYF. CDR3 sequence (DNA): TGTGCCCTTACCGGGAACACAGATACGCAGTATTTT.

The chain carries TRBV27 and TRBJ2-7, with D maybe TRBD1 (6 bases). Looked up from germline, CDR1 is MNHEY and CDR2 is SMNVEV (reference sequence). Trimming stripped 5 bases from V and 3 bases from J, with 20 bases between. The CDR3 extends over 16 amino acids. CDR3 bases: TGTGCCAGCAGTCCTTCGACAGGAAATTTTTTCTACGAGCAGTACTTC. Its translation: CASSPSTGNFFYEQYF.